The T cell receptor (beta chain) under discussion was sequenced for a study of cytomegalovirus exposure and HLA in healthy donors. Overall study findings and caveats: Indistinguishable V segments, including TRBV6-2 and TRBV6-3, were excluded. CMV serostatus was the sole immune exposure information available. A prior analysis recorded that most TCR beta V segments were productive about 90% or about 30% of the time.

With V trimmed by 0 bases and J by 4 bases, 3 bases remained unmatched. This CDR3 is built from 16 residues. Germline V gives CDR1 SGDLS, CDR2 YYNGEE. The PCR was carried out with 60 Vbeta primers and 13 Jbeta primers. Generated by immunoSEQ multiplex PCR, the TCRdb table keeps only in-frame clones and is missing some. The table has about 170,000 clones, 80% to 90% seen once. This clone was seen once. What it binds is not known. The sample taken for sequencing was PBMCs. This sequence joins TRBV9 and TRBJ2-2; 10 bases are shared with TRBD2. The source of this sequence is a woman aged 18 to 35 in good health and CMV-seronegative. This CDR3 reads CASSVEAGGSTGELFF. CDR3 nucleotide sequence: TGTGCCAGCAGCGTAGAAGCGGGAGGGTCCACCGGGGAGCTGTTTTTT.